This TCR beta chain was retrieved from a study of molecular identifiers for immune sequencing clone quantification (dated by TCRdb to 2016 to 2018). As for the study more broadly: For a replicate experiment, the RNA from either 20,000 or 100,000 naive CD8 T cells was divided into five aliquots, and four of those aliquots went on to sequencing. The study was a methods study using CD8 T cells to benchmark molecular-identifier clustering-based TCR repertoire sequencing (MIDCIRS) and TCR RNA copy counting. Study-level results and caveats: Without barcode sub-clustering, chimeric consensus sequences inflated TCR diversity; chimeras reached as high as 47%. Naive libraries contained spiked-in Jurkat TCR RNA (approximately nine copies' worth), which is not part of the donor repertoire. Modeling indicated approximately 3.1 TCR RNA copies recovered per cell, compared with about 10 by digital PCR, which implies a capture efficiency of 25% to 35%. Identical TCR molecules sharing a barcode could cause highly expanded clone sizes to be underestimated. Spiked-in Jurkat TCR RNA equal to a single cell's worth was reported to be detectable even within 1,100,000 naive CD8 T cells. In CMV-specific effector cells, clones with more than 20 RNA copies accounted for over 97% of molecules, whereas in naive cells such clones accounted for under 1%.

Libraries of naive CD8 T cells were generated from around 20,000 to 990,000 sorted cells, with 10%, 30% or 50% of the purified RNA used. On a BD FACSAria II, naive CD8 T cells were FACS-sorted as CD8+CD4-CCR7+CD45RA+ and collected into RLT Plus buffer. To test detection sensitivity, Jurkat RNA equivalent to roughly eleven TCR copies was spiked into samples of about 19,000-1,000,000 naive CD8 T cells. CD8 T cells were enriched using RosetteSep CD8+ T Cell Enrichment Cocktail and Ficoll-Paque, and the enriched cells then underwent ACK red cell lysis. A remark on this clonotype: The target of this receptor is not known. No qualities accompany the bases; no much larger clone lies one base away.

The CDR3 goes from the cysteine to the phenylalanine over 18 residues. Only the CDR3 DNA stays, 54 bases, in frame from base 1. The receptor library was made with PCR. This sample was sequenced with a NextSeq 500. Bulk TCR libraries were prepared as previously described, using TCR primers listed in Table S5. The Qiagen AllPrep DNA/RNA kit was used to purify total RNA. Before analysis, reads from multiple sequencing runs of one library were combined. The study's own analysis went as follows. Reads were retained only if an exact TCR constant sequence was present, and the retained reads were trimmed to 150 nt and grouped according to their 12-nt molecular barcodes. Within each barcode group, reads were sub-clustered at a 15% Levenshtein threshold, and quality-weighted consensus sequences were built per RNA molecule. Non-functional sequences were removed, as were lower-count sequences one edit away from another. Based on fitting two negative binomial distributions, any barcode sub-cluster with under 20% of the maximum read count was discarded. TCRdb reran the public reads through fastp at Q25 and MiXCR, keeping productive beta chains. Here each entry gathers all rows of one CDR3 protein and keeps the most common genes and DNA. What appears here as the V and J calls and clone size reflects TCRdb's work, not the paper's. The sample table lists about 86,000 distinct CDR3 sequences, roughly 25% of them with a count of one. The top ten constitute approximately 0.78% of the sample.

The sequence links TRBV1 to TRBJ2-2; the DNA was not compared with TRBD2, the D call given in the table. TRBV1 is designated a pseudogene. The material sequenced was naive CD8+ T cells from blood, with Jurkat cell RNA spiked in. The meaning of the sample's cell subset or site label: FACS-sorted CD8+CD4-CCR7+CD45RA+ naive T cells. This TCR was recovered from a human donor in good health. Some libraries in this study had Jurkat cell RNA spiked in. The CDR3 protein: CTSKGTSGGAGNTGELFF. At the DNA level, the sequence is TGCACCAGCAAAGGGACTAGCGGGGGGGCAGGGAACACCGGGGAGCTGTTTTTT.